This T cell receptor beta chain originates from a study of cytomegalovirus exposure and HLA in healthy donors (dated 2017 in TCRdb). In the study overall: According to an earlier analysis of 550 to 700 of the donors, about 179 million T cells yielded over 90 million unique TCR beta sequences and about 300 Gb of sequence data. About 310 gigabases of sequencing data and approximately 85 million unique TCR sequences were included in an early release covering about 700 HLA-typed donors. Of the approximately 400 genotyped donors, 65% to 90% fell in the genetic ancestry cluster associated with self-reported Caucasian donors. The study aimed to test whether signatures of past pathogen exposure could be identified by cataloging public T cell receptors. The study profiled the T cell repertoires of under 700 subjects by immunosequencing and related them to cytomegalovirus serostatus. Along with the roughly 670-subject first cohort, a separate validation cohort of about 110 different subjects was used. To predict cytomegalovirus infection status, the study brought together high-throughput TCR immunosequencing, statistical association of individual TCRs with disease status, and machine learning. In a later analysis, previously published TCR beta repertoires from roughly 710 donors were re-analyzed and high-resolution HLA genotyping was added so that TCR occurrence patterns could be studied. Rather than drawing on any new phenotypic data, the later analysis identified candidate immune exposures from TCR beta sequences and the way those sequences occurred across donors. An earlier analysis of approximately 580 of the donors used high-throughput TCR beta sequencing to judge whether each TCR beta V gene segment behaved as functional or pseudogenic. Donor age, sex, ethnicity and CMV serostatus were collected together with the repertoire data. In a later genetic analysis, genome-wide SNP genotypes for about three fifths of the roughly 670 donors were used, and that subset was treated as a discovery cohort. Every discovery cohort repertoire had been produced on one sequencing platform. Class I and class II HLA loci were covered by the typing at four-digit resolution. The number of donors typed differed by locus, with 629-630 for A, B, C, DRB1 and DQB1, roughly 520 for DQA1, 600 to 610 for DPA1, and 450 to 480 for DPB1. Roughly 5 DR-DQ haplotypes were handled as single units for association and clustering, since linkage in the cohort was strong. Across 398 genotyped donors of the cohort, an average of about 240,000 unique TCR beta nucleotide sequences per donor were sequenced, and roughly 17% of those sequences were non-productive. The research as a whole found: Correlated functional status among segregating V segments might reflect linkage disequilibrium, but an unknown experimental factor could not be ruled out. Across donors, most TCR sequences were observed very rarely, whereas some public TCRs were present in many individuals. An earlier analysis of approximately 540 of the donors showed that most TCR beta V segments appeared in productive rearrangements either about 90% or about 30% of the time, which broadly matched IMGT annotations. A later genetic analysis associated a missense DCLRE1C variant with V-gene and J-gene trimming of TCR beta chains, and an independent cohort replicated the association. In a later analysis, most CMV-associated TCR beta chains were found to appear HLA-restricted, with HLA associations seemingly driven largely by CMV exposure. Fewer than 20 rarely observed V segments, including chromosome 9 orphons, were excluded from the earlier analysis of approximately 600 of the donors because counts were too low. The study listed 164 TCR beta chains as associated with cytomegalovirus. When HLA alleles, especially DR and DQ, strongly co-occurred, TCR associations were difficult to assign to individual alleles. It was suggested by the authors that the approach could potentially be generalized to other disease states and immunological phenotypes. In a later analysis, the rate of TCR association differed among HLA loci, with DRB1 alleles having the most associated TCRs and HLA-C alleles having the fewest. According to a later analysis, parvovirus B19, influenza, CMV and Epstein-Barr virus appeared linked to several top co-occurrence clusters. Specific HLA alleles were associated with about 17,000 TCR beta sequences at a false discovery rate of 0.05 in a later analysis. A cluster of highly shared sequence variants was judged likely to represent a technical artifact of the sequencing pipeline. Immune exposure information for the cohort was limited to CMV serostatus. According to a later genetic analysis, donors in an Asian-associated ancestry cluster had fewer N-insertions in productive TCRs than the approximately 670-donor mean. The classifier was reported to diagnose cytomegalovirus status with high specificity and sensitivity in both the original cohort and the validation cohort. In a later analysis, HLA-associated TCR beta chains showed more clonal expansion and lower generation probabilities than non-associated chains that were equally common. This cohort had only TCR beta chains sequenced, and the lack of alpha or paired-chain data limited which features could be detected. Sequencing depth was assumed to be roughly uniform across donors in the presence/absence analyses, though that assumption may not hold. A further reported finding was that TCR beta sequences accurately predicted the HLA-A and HLA-B alleles for most subjects in the first cohort. Because HLA typing was unavailable for some donors at each locus, only the typed subset was used in association tests. A few of the identified cytomegalovirus-associated TCR beta chains were confirmed in vitro to be specific for cytomegalovirus antigens. Some IMGT-functional V segments, including TRBV6-2 and TRBV6-3, could not be distinguished by the 87-base-pair reads and were therefore excluded.

The cysteine opens and the phenylalanine closes a CDR3 of 15 amino acids. CDR3 DNA is the only sequence kept; it has 45 bases, read in frame from the first base. Relative to germline, V is missing 8 bases and J is missing 4 bases, with 12 bases of the junction outside any gene match. The germline V gene provides CDR1 SQVTM and CDR2 ANQGSEA. Turning to this clone: Its specific antigen is unknown. Per-base quality was not reported, and no clone a single base away is much larger than it.

The cohort consisted of approximately 690 healthy bone marrow donors. All cohort members were sampled while nominally healthy, although unrecorded immune exposures were likely present. The donor was CMV seronegative and belonged to the group of 350 or so seronegative cohort members. Every donor gave a peripheral blood sample, and the peripheral blood mononuclear cells from that sample were used for TCR beta sequencing. The Qiagen DNeasy Blood Extraction Kit was used to extract genomic DNA from the blood cell samples. Libraries were prepared through the immunoSEQ multiplex PCR assay. For the multiplex PCR, a mixture combining 60 forward primers for TCR Vbeta segments and 13 reverse primers for TCR Jbeta segments was used. The CDR3 region of rearranged TCR beta genes was amplified from genomic DNA by a multiplex PCR assay. Amplified TCR beta libraries were sequenced as 87-base-pair reads on the Illumina HiSeq System. As for the original processing: A later analysis counted 65 million to 90 million unique TCR beta chains across the 666 repertoires, and some 11 million of these chains were shared by at least two donors. Raw reads were error-corrected and collapsed into unique sequences with a nearest-neighbor algorithm that merged closely related sequences to remove PCR and sequencing errors. CDR3 sequences were aligned to IMGT reference sequences to assign V, D and J gene segments. Each retained sequence needed at least a six-nucleotide match to both a V gene segment and a J gene segment. A rearrangement counted as productive if the CDR3 had no stop codons and remained in frame with V and J, and every other rearrangement counted as non-productive. CDR3 was defined by IMGT convention, running from the second conserved V-encoded cysteine to the conserved J-encoded phenylalanine. The earlier analysis of about 610 of the donors excluded sequences that lacked an unambiguous match to a single V gene segment. In an earlier analysis of approximately 550 of the donors, V segments were called functional above 56.7% productive rearrangements and were called segregating when the between-donor standard deviation exceeded 5%. A statistical classification framework was built to diagnose cytomegalovirus status from the catalog of TCR beta chain sequences. In a later analysis, TCR nucleotide sequences were compared against IMGT/GENE-DB human TR gene sequences so that V and J genes could be assigned. The TCRdist pipeline was used in a later analysis to assign CDR3 sequences and most-parsimonious VDJ recombination scenarios. In a later analysis, each TCR beta chain was defined by its CDR3 amino acid sequence together with its V-gene family, and reads without a unique V-gene family were excluded. A later analysis removed 550 to 650 highly shared, low-generation-probability nucleotide sequences to deal with suspected cross-contamination and a sequencing artifact. A later analysis calculated a clonal expansion index for each public chain from normalized within-repertoire ranks of inferred template counts. In a later analysis, generation probabilities were computed using a VDJ recombination model fitted to out-of-frame rearrangements, and the results were checked against IGoR. In a later analysis, hypergeometric tests were used to score TCR-TCR, TCR-HLA and TCR-CMV co-occurrence, with a repertoire-size bias correction applied to TCR pairs. In a later analysis, false discovery rates were estimated by permuting HLA or CMV assignments 20 times. In a later analysis, co-occurring TCRs were grouped using DBSCAN, with TCRdist sequence similarity added in when clustering inside HLA-allele-positive subsets. For co-occurrence clustering, repertoires with fewer than 30,000 or more than 120,000 public chains were excluded, along with a handful of repertoires with anomalous nucleotide sharing. TCRdb mirrors the immuneACCESS table, restricted to in-frame sequences. Some clones are absent from its copies; in checked studies, under half trace to an unresolved V gene, and the reason for the others is unknown. That table is the source of V, J and clone size, and D and trimming were worked out from the DNA. Across this sample there are under 150,000 clones, with approximately 79% seen only once. The ten largest clonotypes hold about 1.7% of the sample.

Here the chain combines TRBV29-1 and TRBJ2-1, and 9 junction bases match TRBD2. The material sequenced was PBMCs. The TCR sequence derives from a young woman in good health and CMV-seronegative. The CDR3 amino acid sequence is: CSSQGPSGAYNEQFF. The nucleotide sequence is TGCAGCTCCCAAGGGCCTAGCGGGGCTTACAATGAGCAGTTCTTC.